These 11 T cell receptor beta chains came from one sample sequenced in a study of blood T cell repertoires in COVID-19. Generated by immunoSEQ multiplex PCR, the TCRdb table keeps only in-frame clones and is missing some. This sample carries around 140,000 clones, approximately 87% of them seen once, and the ten largest clones take about 2%. Specimen: peripheral blood. These receptors were obtained from a man between 70 and 80 years old with active COVID-19.

This chain uses TRBV7-9 with TRBJ2-5; TRBD1 is a possible D gene (6 bases). Germline assignment: CDR1 SEHNR and CDR2 FQNEAQ (reference sequence). V dropped 6 bases and J dropped 3 bases, with 14 bases sitting between them. The CDR3 is 14 residues long. The CDR3 reads CASSDLGQEETQYF. The CDR3 DNA reads TGTGCCAGCAGTGATTTGGGACAAGAAGAGACCCAGTACTTC.

There are many counts of this clone. The gene calls are TRBV3-1 (or the pseudogene TRBV3-2) and TRBJ2-7; a possible D gene is TRBD2 (5 bases). Germline values: CDR1 LGHDT, CDR2 YNNKEL (reference sequence). CDR3 length: 13 amino acids. The V end was cut by 0 bases, the J end by 4 bases, with 7 bases between. For the CDR3, the DNA is TGTGCCAGCAGCCAAGAAACGGGGTACGAGCAGTACTTC. Residues: CASSQETGYEQYF.

The chain is built from TRBV5-1 and TRBJ2-5; D ambiguous. V shed 1 base and J shed 1 base, with 5 bases lying between them. Germline lookup yields CDR1 SGHRS and CDR2 YFSETQ. This CDR3 contains 13 residues. The CDR3: CASSLPIQETQYF. DNA for the CDR3: TGCGCCAGCAGCTTGCCCATCCAAGAGACCCAGTACTTC.

The V and J genes are TRBV27 and TRBJ1-1; D possibly corresponds to TRBD1 (5 bases). Germline V gene lookup returns CDR1 MNHEY and CDR2 SMNVEV (reference sequence). The CDR3 contains 13 residues. Trimming shortened V by 3 bases and J by 11 bases, and 16 bases separated the two germline ends. The CDR3 nucleotides are TGTGCCAGCAGTTTCGTGTTCGGGGGGTGGGCTTTCTTT. It yields the protein CASSFVFGGWAFF.

This clone was seen a handful of times. The chain carries TRBV10-3 and TRBJ2-7, with a weak D call TRBD1 (5 bases). The V gene's germline CDR1 is ENHRY and CDR2 SYGVKD. There are 13 residues in the CDR3. V was clipped by 10 bases and J by 0 bases, with 13 bases between them. The CDR3 loop reads CATTGIYSYEQYF. Written as DNA, the CDR3 is TGTGCCACCACAGGCATATACTCCTACGAGCAGTACTTC.

This chain connects TRBV11-2 to TRBJ2-3; 11 bases are shared with TRBD1. There are 15 residues in the CDR3. J was trimmed by 4 bases and V by 5 bases; bases with no gene match: 5. From germline, CDR1 is SGHAT and CDR2 FQNNGV. CDR3 in DNA: TGTGCCAGCAGCCCCAGGACAGGGGGCCCAGATACGCAGTATTTT. Its translation: CASSPRTGGPDTQYF.

The chain has TRBV7-2 and TRBJ2-7; 9 nucleotides match TRBD2. CDR1 and CDR2 (germline): SGHTA, FQGNSA. The length of the CDR3 is 15 residues. Trimming cost V 4 bases and J 5 bases; bases outside gene matches: 9. The CDR3 here is CASSSSSGKGNEQYF. The CDR3, as DNA: TGTGCCAGCAGCTCATCTAGCGGGAAAGGAAACGAGCAGTACTTC.

This rearrangement joins TRBV2 to TRBJ1-2; D not certain. Trimming cost V 3 bases and J 5 bases, with 16 bases left between them. Germline assignment: CDR1 SNHLY and CDR2 FYNNEI. This CDR3 has 15 residues. The chain's CDR3 is CASSDVLRIPYGYTF. DNA for the CDR3: TGTGCCAGCAGTGACGTATTGCGGATACCTTATGGCTACACCTTC. The variable domain in full, completed from reference TRBV2 and TRBJ1-2, reads EPEVTQTPSHQVTQMGQEVILRCVPISNHLYFYWYRQILGQKVEFLVSFYNNEISEKSEIFDDQFSVERPDGSNFTLKIRSTKLEDSAMYFCASSDVLRIPYGYTFGSGTRLTVV.

The chain couples TRBV6-6 to TRBJ1-3; 8 nucleotides line up with TRBD1. The CDR3 has 13 amino acids. Losses at the gene ends were 10 bases for V and 2 bases for J; bases not matched to a gene: 4. The germline CDR1 and CDR2 sequences are MNHNY and SVGAGI (reference sequence). The CDR3, as DNA: TGTGCCACCCACAGGGGGACTGGAAACACCATATATTTT. Its translation: CATHRGTGNTIYF.

This chain links TRBV4-1 with TRBJ2-3; unclear D gene. CDR1 and CDR2 (germline): MGHRA, YSYEKL. The CDR3 covers 12 residues. V gave up 3 bases and J gave up 14 bases, with 15 bases separating them. The CDR3 is CASSHRPDRGYF. CDR3 nucleotide sequence: TGCGCCAGCAGCCATCGGCCTGACCGCGGGTATTTT.

The rearrangement joins TRBV5-1 to TRBJ2-3; TRBD1 agrees at 10 bases. Germline CDR1 reads SGHRS; CDR2 reads YFSETQ. There are 15 residues in the CDR3. Unmatched junction bases numbered 7, after V lost 5 bases and J lost 4 bases. DNA for the CDR3: TGCGCCAGCAGTAGAGACAGGGGGCGGCCAGATACGCAGTATTTT. Protein product: CASSRDRGRPDTQYF.